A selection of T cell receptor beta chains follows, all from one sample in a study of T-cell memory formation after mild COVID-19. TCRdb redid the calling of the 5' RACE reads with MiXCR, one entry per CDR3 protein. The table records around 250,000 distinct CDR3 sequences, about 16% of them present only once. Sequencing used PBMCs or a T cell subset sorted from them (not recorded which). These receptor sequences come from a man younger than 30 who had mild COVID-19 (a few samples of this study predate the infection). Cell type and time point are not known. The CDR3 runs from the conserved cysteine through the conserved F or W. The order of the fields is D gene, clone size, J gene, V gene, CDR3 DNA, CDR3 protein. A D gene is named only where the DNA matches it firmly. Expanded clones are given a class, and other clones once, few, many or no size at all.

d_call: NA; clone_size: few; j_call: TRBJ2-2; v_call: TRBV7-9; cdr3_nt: TGTGCCAGCAGCTTAGCGGGGAGACAGTCGAACACCGGGGAGCTGTTTTTT; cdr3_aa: CASSLAGRQSNTGELFF
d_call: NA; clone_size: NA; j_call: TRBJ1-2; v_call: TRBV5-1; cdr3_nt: TGCGCCAGCAGCTTGGGTTTACAGGGAAGCGGCTACACCTTC; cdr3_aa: CASSLGLQGSGYTF
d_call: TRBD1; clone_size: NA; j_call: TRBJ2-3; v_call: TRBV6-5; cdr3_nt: TGTGCCAGCAGTTACTCGATCACAGGGGGCAGGGATACGCAGTATTTT; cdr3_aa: CASSYSITGGRDTQYF
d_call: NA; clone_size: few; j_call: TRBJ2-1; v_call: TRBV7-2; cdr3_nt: TGTGCCAGCAGCTTTCAGAAGTACAATGAGCAGTTCTTC; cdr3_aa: CASSFQKYNEQFF
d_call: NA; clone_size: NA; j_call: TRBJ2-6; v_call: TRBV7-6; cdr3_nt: TGTGCCAGCAGCGCCCATAAGGGGGCCAACGTCCTGACTTTC; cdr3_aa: CASSAHKGANVLTF
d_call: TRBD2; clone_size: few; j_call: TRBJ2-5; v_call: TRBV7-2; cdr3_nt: TGTGCCAGCAGCCCCGGGCGGGGGTCAGAGACCCAGTACTTC; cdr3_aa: CASSPGRGSETQYF
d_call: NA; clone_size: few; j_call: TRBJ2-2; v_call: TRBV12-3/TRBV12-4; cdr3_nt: TGTGCCAGCAGGCCCAGGACCGGGGAGCTGTTTTTT; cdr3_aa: CASRPRTGELFF
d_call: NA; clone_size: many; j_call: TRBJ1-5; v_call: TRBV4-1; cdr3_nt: TGCGCCAGCAGCCAGGTGGGACTTTATGGACAGCCCCAGCATTTT; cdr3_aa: CASSQVGLYGQPQHF
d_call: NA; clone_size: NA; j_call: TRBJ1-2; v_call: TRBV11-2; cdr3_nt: TGTGCCAGCAGCTCCGGCGGGAATGGCTACACCTTC; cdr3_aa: CASSSGGNGYTF
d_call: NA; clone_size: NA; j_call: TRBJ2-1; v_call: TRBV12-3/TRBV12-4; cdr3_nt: TGTGCCAGCAGTTTCTTTAGCTGGGGCAATGAGCAGTTCTTC; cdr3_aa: CASSFFSWGNEQFF
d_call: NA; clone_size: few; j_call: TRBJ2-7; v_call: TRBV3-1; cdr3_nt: TGTGCCAGCAGCCTTGGACTGGGCAACTCCTACGAGCAGTACTTC; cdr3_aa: CASSLGLGNSYEQYF
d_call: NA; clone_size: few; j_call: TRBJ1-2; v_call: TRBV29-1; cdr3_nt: TGCAGCGTTGGAGGGTCCGATGGCTACACCTTC; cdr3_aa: CSVGGSDGYTF
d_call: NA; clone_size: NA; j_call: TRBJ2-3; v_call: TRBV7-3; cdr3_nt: TGTGCCAGCAGCGCGGGACACAAAGCCATGCCAGATACGCAGTATTTT; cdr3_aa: CASSAGHKAMPDTQYF
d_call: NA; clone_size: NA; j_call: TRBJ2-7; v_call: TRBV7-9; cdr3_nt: TGTGCCAGCAGTCAAGACTACGAGCAGTACTTC; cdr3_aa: CASSQDYEQYF
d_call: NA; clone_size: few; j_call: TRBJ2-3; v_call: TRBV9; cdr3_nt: TGTGCCAGCAGCATCCTGGGGGGTCGCACAGATACGCAGTATTTT; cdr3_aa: CASSILGGRTDTQYF
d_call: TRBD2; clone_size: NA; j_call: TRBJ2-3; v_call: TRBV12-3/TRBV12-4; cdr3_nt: TGTGCCAGCAGTTCGAGGTCCCTAACGGGGGGGCGTACAGATACGCAGTATTTT; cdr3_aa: CASSSRSLTGGRTDTQYF
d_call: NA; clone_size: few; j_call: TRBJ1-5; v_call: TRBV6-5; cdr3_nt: TGTGCCAGCAGTTTGGACAGTCCCTATAGCAATCAGCCCCAGCATTTT; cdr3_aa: CASSLDSPYSNQPQHF
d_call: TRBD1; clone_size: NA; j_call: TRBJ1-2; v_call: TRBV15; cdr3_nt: TGTGCCACCAGCAGACCCGACAGGGGGCTTGGTGGCTACACCTTC; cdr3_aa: CATSRPDRGLGGYTF
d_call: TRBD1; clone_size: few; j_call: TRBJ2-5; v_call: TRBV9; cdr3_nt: TGTGCCAGCAGCGTAGGTCCTGGACAGGGCGGAGAGACCCAGTACTTC; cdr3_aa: CASSVGPGQGGETQYF
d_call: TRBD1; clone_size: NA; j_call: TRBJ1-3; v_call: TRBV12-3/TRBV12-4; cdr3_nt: TGTGCCAGCAGAGGGACAGTCAAAGCCAGGAACACCATATATTTT; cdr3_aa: CASRGTVKARNTIYF
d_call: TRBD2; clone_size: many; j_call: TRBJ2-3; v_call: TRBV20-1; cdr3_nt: TGCAGTGTCGAATACGGCGGGAGTTTCACAGATACGCAGTATTTT; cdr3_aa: CSVEYGGSFTDTQYF
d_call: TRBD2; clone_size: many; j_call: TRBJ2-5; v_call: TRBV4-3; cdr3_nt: TGCGCCAGCAGCCAACTAGCGGGGGGGCCGGGGGAGACCCAGTACTTC; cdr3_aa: CASSQLAGGPGETQYF
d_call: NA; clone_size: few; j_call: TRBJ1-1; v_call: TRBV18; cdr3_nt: TGTGCCAGCTCACCAGCAGGGACCGGCACTGAAGCTTTCTTT; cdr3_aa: CASSPAGTGTEAFF
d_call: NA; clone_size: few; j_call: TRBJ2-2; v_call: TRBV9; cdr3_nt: TGTGCCAGCAGCGTATGGGGGGAGAGCGGGGAGCTGTTTTTT; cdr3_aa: CASSVWGESGELFF
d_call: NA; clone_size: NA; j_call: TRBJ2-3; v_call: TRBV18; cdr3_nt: TGTGCCAGCTCACCACAGCTGGCCACAGATACGCAGTATTTT; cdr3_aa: CASSPQLATDTQYF
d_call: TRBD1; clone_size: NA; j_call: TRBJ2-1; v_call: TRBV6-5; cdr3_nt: TGTGCCAGCAGTTCCACAGGGGTTGGTTACAATGAGCAGTTCTTC; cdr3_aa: CASSSTGVGYNEQFF
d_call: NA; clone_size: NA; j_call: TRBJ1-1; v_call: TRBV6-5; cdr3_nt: TGTGCCAGCAGTCCCGGCAGGGGATTAGCTTTCTTT; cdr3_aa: CASSPGRGLAFF
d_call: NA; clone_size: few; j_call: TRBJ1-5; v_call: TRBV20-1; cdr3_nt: TGCAGTGCTAGCAACAGTGGCAGAAATCAGCCCCAGCATTTT; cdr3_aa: CSASNSGRNQPQHF
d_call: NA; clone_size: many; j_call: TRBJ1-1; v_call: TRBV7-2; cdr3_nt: TGTGCCAGCAGCCGCAGGGGGAACACTGAAGCTTTCTTT; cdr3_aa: CASSRRGNTEAFF
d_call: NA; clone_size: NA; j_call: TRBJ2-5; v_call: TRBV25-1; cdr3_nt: TGTGCCAGCAGGGGGAATCTTCGAGGAGGTGCCCAGTACTTC; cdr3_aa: CASRGNLRGGAQYF
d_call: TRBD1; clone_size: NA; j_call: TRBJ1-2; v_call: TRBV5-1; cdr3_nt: TGCGCCAGCAGCTTGGGGACAGGGGAGGGCTACACCTTC; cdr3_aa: CASSLGTGEGYTF
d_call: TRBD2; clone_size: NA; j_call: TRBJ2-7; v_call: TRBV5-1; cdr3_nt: TGCGCCAGCAGCCCCCGGGCTAGCGGGGCCCTCTACGAGCAGTACTTC; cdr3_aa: CASSPRASGALYEQYF
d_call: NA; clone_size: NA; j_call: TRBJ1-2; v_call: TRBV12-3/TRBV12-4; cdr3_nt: TGTGCCAGCAGCCCAAAGGGACTCAAGGACTATGGCTACACCTTC; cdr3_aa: CASSPKGLKDYGYTF
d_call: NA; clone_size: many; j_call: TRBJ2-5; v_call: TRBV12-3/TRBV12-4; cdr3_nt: TGTGCCAGCAGTCGGGACCGACAAGAGACCCAGTACTTC; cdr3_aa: CASSRDRQETQYF
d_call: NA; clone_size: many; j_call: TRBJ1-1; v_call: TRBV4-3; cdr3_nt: TGCGCCAGCAGCCAAGATATTTCTGGGAGCAGTGAAGCTTTCTTT; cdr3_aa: CASSQDISGSSEAFF
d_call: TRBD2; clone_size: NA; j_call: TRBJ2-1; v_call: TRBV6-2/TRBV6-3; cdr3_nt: TGTGCCAGCACCCACCCTAGGCGGGGGGGAGACAATGAGCAGTTCTTC; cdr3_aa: CASTHPRRGGDNEQFF
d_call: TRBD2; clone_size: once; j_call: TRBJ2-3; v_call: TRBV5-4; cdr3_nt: TGTGCCAGCAGCTCGAGCGGGGGGTCGGCAGATACGCAGTATTTT; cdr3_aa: CASSSSGGSADTQYF
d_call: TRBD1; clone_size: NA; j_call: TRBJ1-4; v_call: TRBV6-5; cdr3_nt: TGTGCCAGCAGCGGACAGGGTGCAACTAATGAAAAACTGTTTTTT; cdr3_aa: CASSGQGATNEKLFF
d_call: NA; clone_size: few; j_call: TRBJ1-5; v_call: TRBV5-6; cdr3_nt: TGTGCCAGCAGCCGCGGGGGGCAGGATCAGCCCCAGCATTTT; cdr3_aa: CASSRGGQDQPQHF
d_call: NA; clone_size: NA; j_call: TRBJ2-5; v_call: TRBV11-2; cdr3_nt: TGTGCCAGCAGCTTAGAATGGGCGGGGGCGCGGGAGACCCAGTACTTC; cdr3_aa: CASSLEWAGARETQYF
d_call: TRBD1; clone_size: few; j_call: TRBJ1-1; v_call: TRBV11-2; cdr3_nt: TGTGCCAGCAGCTTAGCCGGGACAGGGAACACTGAAGCTTTCTTT; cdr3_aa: CASSLAGTGNTEAFF
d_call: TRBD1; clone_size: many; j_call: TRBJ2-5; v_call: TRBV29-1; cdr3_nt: TGCAGCGTTGTGGGACAGCGTGTAGAGACCCAGTACTTC; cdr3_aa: CSVVGQRVETQYF
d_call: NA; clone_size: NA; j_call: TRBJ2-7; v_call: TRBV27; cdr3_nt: TGTGCCAGCAGTCTTTCCGAAACAGCCAGCGAGCAGTACTTC; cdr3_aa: CASSLSETASEQYF
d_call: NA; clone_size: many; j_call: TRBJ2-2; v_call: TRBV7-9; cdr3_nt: TGTGCCAGCAGCCTCCCCCCGAACACCGGGGAGCTGTTTTTT; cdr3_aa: CASSLPPNTGELFF
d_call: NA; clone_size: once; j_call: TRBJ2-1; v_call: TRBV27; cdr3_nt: TGTGCCAGCCTCCGTGGAGGGGGGGTCAATGAGCAGTTCTTC; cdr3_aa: CASLRGGGVNEQFF
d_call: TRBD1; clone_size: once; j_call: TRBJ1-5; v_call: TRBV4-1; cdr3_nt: TGCGCCAGCAGCCAGAGGGACAGTAAAGCTCAGCCCCAGCATTTT; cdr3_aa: CASSQRDSKAQPQHF
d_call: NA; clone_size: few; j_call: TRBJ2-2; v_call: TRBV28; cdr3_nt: TGTGCCAGCAGTTCCCCTCCGGGGGAAGCCGCCGGGGAGCTGTTTTTT; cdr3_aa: CASSSPPGEAAGELFF
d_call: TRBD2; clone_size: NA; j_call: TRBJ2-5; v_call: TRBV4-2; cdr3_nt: TGTGCCAGCAGCCCGAGCGGGGGCCTAGAAGAGACCCAGTACTTC; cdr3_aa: CASSPSGGLEETQYF
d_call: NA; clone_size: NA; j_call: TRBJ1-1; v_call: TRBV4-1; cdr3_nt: TGCGCCAGCAGCCAAGAGGCCAGAACGAACACTGAAGCTTTCTTT; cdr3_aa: CASSQEARTNTEAFF
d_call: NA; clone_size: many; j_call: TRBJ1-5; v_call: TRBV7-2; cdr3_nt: TGTGCCAGCAGCGACCGAGGGGGGGGCAATCAGCCCCAGCATTTT; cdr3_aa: CASSDRGGGNQPQHF
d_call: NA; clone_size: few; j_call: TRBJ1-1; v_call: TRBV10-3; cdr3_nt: TGTGCCACCCTTCAGGGAGGGGTCAGGGGCGAAGGCACTGAAGCTTTCTTT; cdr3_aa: CATLQGGVRGEGTEAFF
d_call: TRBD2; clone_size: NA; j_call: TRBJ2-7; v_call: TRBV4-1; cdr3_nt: TGCGCCAGCAGCCCCGGGACTAGCGACTACGAGCAGTACTTC; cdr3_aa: CASSPGTSDYEQYF
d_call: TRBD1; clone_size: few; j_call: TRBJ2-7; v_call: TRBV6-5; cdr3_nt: TGTGCCAGCAGAACGGGACAGTTGGACGAGCAGTACTTC; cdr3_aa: CASRTGQLDEQYF